The sequence of this TCR beta chain was determined in a study of T cell changes during pregnancy in multiple sclerosis. Germline CDR1 SGHVS, CDR2 FQNEAQ. The CDR3 runs 13 residues. V gave up 1 base and J gave up 6 bases, with 7 bases separating them. Data came from immunoSEQ multiplex PCR; TCRdb stores just in-frame clones and leaves some out. The sample has approximately 70,000 clones; roughly nine tenths are singletons. The receptor was isolated from a female donor in good health, enrolled as a control in a pregnancy study. The chain joins TRBV7-8 to TRBJ2-1, with D uncertain. This material consisted of peripheral blood, taken in the second trimester of pregnancy. CDR3 DNA: TGTGCCAGCAGCTTAGACTTCTCCAATGAGCAGTTCTTC. Encoded protein: CASSLDFSNEQFF.